This is a list of T cell receptor beta chains from one sample in a study of T cell responses to AZD1222 COVID-19 vaccine. Clones were sequenced by immunoSEQ multiplex PCR, and TCRdb holds only the in-frame ones, with some missing. The sample contains more than 50,000 clones, nearly 90% of which appear only once. This specimen was peripheral blood, taken on day 0 of AZD1222 vaccination. Receptors originate from an adult in good health. The CDR3 runs from the conserved cysteine through the conserved F or W.

V gene	J gene	CDR3 protein
TRBV5-5	TRBJ2-1	CASSQTASGARGDEQFF
TRBV27	TRBJ1-2	CASSLKARSGYTF
TRBV6-2/TRBV6-3	TRBJ1-1	CASSYGGTEAFF
TRBV11-2	TRBJ2-3	CATTGSGDSDTQYF
TRBV13	TRBJ2-6	CASSLGPTHSGANVLTF
TRBV30	TRBJ2-7	CAWSVQGEQYF
TRBV12-3/TRBV12-4	TRBJ1-5	CASSTGPQAQHF
TRBV6-1	TRBJ1-4	CASSEGPLNEKLFF
TRBV5-5	TRBJ2-7	CASSLAIGVPPYEQYF
TRBV7-2	TRBJ2-3	CASSLDPGSDTQYF
TRBV4-1	TRBJ2-7	CASSLGTSGQYEQYF
TRBV28	TRBJ2-5	CASSFRETQYF
TRBV6-2/TRBV6-3	TRBJ1-5	CASSTGTGVQPQHF
TRBV6-2/TRBV6-3	TRBJ2-7	CASSYRTGGGYEQYF
TRBV5-1	TRBJ1-1	CASRKGQGTEAFF
TRBV27	TRBJ2-7	CASSISGQPYEQYF
TRBV6-2/TRBV6-3	TRBJ2-7	CASSSPSGVGTYEQYF
TRBV5-1	TRBJ2-4	CASSLGDREAKNIQYF
TRBV6-2/TRBV6-3	TRBJ1-2	CASSYRQGDNYGYTF
TRBV6-5	TRBJ1-1	CASRATSTAEAFF
TRBV28	TRBJ1-2	CASSLSGVHYGYTF
TRBV2	TRBJ1-2	CASSDGAYGYTF
TRBV2	TRBJ2-7	CASSELGGRSYEQYF
TRBV24-1	TRBJ1-2	CATSVGRDYGYTF
TRBV4-1	TRBJ1-1	CASSPRDRGVTEAFF
TRBV7-2	TRBJ1-5	CASSTDRAPRPQHF
TRBV19	TRBJ1-2	CASTHRENYGYTF
TRBV7-2	TRBJ2-3	CASSFQGSTDTQYF
TRBV13	TRBJ1-2	CASSFGRDGANYGYTF
TRBV24-1	TRBJ2-1	CATAGQDINEQFF
TRBV2	TRBJ1-5	CASSAQRGRQPQHF
TRBV5-1	TRBJ2-3	CASRLGPLTDTQYF
TRBV4-1	TRBJ1-2	CASSQATGSQVMNYGYTF
TRBV6-2/TRBV6-3	TRBJ1-1	CASSSGWIEAFF
TRBV7-2	TRBJ1-5	CASSSYPGLGNQPQHF
TRBV4-1	TRBJ1-4	CASSQQDRGRATNEKLFF
TRBV23-1	TRBJ2-1	CASSHPFTGMRGVNEQFF
TRBV2	TRBJ2-7	CASSDRDRRPYEQYF
TRBV29-1	TRBJ2-1	CSVEDAGGSFGNEQFF
TRBV21-1	TRBJ2-3	CASSEKGTGRTDTQYF
TRBV24-1	TRBJ2-2	CATSDLTGGELFF
TRBV14	TRBJ1-2	CASSHTWDRKTPSYGYTF
TRBV19	TRBJ1-4	CASSTAGGPNEKLFF
TRBV7-6	TRBJ2-2	CASSLGGGGELFF
TRBV6-5	TRBJ2-5	CASSNMGRLQETQYF
TRBV4-3	TRBJ1-5	CASSQTTRVQHF
TRBV2	TRBJ1-2	CASSRSGTNGYTF
TRBV5-4	TRBJ2-1	CASSWGQGPYNEQFF
TRBV30	TRBJ1-5	CAWSDARGYNQPQHF
TRBV14	TRBJ2-7	CASSRGRRQGGTDEQYF
TRBV5-4	TRBJ1-3	CASSLWQGAHTSGNTIYF
TRBV12-3/TRBV12-4	TRBJ2-4	CASSWGGYDIQYF
TRBV9	TRBJ2-1	CASSVGSGTSGGGEQFF
TRBV7-2	TRBJ1-5	CASSIQNSNQPQHF
TRBV5-5	TRBJ2-2	CASSPPRGENTGELFF